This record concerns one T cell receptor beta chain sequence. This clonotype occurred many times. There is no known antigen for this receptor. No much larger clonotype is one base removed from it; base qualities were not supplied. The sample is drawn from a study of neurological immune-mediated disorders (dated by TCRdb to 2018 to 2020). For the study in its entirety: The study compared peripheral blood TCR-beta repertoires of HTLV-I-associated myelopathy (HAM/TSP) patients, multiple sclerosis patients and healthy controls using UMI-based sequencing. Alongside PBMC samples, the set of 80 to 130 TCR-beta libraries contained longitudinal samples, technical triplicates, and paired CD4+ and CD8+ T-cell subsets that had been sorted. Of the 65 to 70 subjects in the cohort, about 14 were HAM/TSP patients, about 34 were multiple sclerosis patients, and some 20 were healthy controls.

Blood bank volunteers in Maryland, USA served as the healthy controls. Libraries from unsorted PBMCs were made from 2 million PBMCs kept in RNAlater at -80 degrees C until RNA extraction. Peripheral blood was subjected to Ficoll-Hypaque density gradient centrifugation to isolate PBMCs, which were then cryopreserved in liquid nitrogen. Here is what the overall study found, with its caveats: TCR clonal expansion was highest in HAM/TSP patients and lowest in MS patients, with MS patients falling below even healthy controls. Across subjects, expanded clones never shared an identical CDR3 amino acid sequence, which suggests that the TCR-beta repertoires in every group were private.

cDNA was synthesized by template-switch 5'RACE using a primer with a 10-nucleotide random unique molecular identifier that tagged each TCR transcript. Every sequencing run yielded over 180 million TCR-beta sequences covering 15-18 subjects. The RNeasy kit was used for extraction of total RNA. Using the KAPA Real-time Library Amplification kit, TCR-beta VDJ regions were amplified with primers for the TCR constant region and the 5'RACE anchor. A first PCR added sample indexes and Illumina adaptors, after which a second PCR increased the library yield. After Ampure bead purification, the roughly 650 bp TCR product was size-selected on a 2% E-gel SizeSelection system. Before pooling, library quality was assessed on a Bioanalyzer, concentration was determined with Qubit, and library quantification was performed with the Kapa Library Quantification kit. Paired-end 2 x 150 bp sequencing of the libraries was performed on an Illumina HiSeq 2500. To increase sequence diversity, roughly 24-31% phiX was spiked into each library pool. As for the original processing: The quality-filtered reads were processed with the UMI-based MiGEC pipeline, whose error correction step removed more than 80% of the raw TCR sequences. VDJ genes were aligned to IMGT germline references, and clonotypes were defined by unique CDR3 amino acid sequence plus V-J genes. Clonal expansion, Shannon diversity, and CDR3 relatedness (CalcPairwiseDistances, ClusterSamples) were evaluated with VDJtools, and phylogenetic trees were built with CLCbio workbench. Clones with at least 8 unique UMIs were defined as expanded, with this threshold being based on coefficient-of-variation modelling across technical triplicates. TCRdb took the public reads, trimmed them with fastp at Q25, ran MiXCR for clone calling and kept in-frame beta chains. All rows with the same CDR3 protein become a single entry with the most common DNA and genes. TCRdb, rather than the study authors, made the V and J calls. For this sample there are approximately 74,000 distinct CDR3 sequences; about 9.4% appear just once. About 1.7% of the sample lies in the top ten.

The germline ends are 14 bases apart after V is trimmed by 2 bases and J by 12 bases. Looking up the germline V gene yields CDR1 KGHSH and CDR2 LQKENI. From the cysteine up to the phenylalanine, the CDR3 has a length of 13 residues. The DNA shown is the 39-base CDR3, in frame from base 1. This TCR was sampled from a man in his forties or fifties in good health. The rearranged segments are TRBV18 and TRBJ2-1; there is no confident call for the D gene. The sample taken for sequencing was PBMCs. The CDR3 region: CASSPLIGYGQFF. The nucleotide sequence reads TGTGCCAGCTCACCATTGATCGGGTACGGGCAGTTCTTC.